A selection of T cell receptor beta chains follows, all from one sample in a study of glioma-infiltrating T cells after dendritic cell vaccination. TCRdb's copy holds only in-frame clones and misses some; the assay was immunoSEQ multiplex PCR. The sample lists 99,000 or so clones; about 90% were seen once. The sequencing used blood, collected after dendritic cell vaccination. The origin of the receptors is a human donor with glioblastoma. CDR3s include the opening cysteine and the closing phenylalanine or tryptophan. A D gene is named only where the DNA matches it firmly. Expanded clones get a size class; other rows say once, few or many, or leave the size out.

j_gene: TRBJ1-2; d_gene: .; v_gene: TRBV21-1; abundance: once; CDR3nt: TGTGCCAGCATGCAGGGGCGAACTAACTATGGCTACACCTTC; CDR3aa: CASMQGRTNYGYTF
j_gene: TRBJ2-2; d_gene: .; v_gene: TRBV7-9; abundance: .; CDR3nt: TGTGCCAGCAGCTTAACCTACGGGGAGCTGTTTTTT; CDR3aa: CASSLTYGELFF
j_gene: TRBJ2-3; d_gene: .; v_gene: TRBV5-1; abundance: .; CDR3nt: TGCGCCAGCAGCCCCGAGGGACTTAGCACAGATACGCAGTATTTT; CDR3aa: CASSPEGLSTDTQYF
j_gene: TRBJ1-2; d_gene: TRBD1; v_gene: TRBV9; abundance: few; CDR3nt: TGTGCCAGCAGCGGGGGACAGGGAGGGTATGGCTACACCTTC; CDR3aa: CASSGGQGGYGYTF
j_gene: TRBJ1-1; d_gene: .; v_gene: TRBV2; abundance: .; CDR3nt: TGTGCCAGCGGGGGGGGCATCTTGAACACTGAAGCTTTCTTT; CDR3aa: CASGGGILNTEAFF
j_gene: TRBJ2-3; d_gene: .; v_gene: TRBV9; abundance: .; CDR3nt: TGTGCCAGCAGCCTCGGGGGAAATATAGATACGCAGTATTTT; CDR3aa: CASSLGGNIDTQYF
j_gene: TRBJ2-7; d_gene: .; v_gene: TRBV5-1; abundance: .; CDR3nt: TGCGCCAGCAGCCAGACTGACCGACGGACAGAGCAGTACTTC; CDR3aa: CASSQTDRRTEQYF
j_gene: TRBJ2-2; d_gene: .; v_gene: TRBV6-5; abundance: .; CDR3nt: TGTGCCAGCAGTTACTCGACGGGGGAGGCCGGGGAGCTGTTTTTT; CDR3aa: CASSYSTGEAGELFF
j_gene: TRBJ2-3; d_gene: TRBD2; v_gene: TRBV29-1; abundance: .; CDR3nt: TGCAGCGTTGGCGGGGGAGACACAGATACGCAGTATTTT; CDR3aa: CSVGGGDTDTQYF
j_gene: TRBJ2-7; d_gene: .; v_gene: TRBV6-1; abundance: .; CDR3nt: TGTGCCAGCAGTCAAGCATCGCAGGGGAACTCCTACGAGCAGTACTTC; CDR3aa: CASSQASQGNSYEQYF
j_gene: TRBJ2-2; d_gene: TRBD1; v_gene: TRBV6-1; abundance: .; CDR3nt: TGTGCCAGCAGAGAGACAGGGTTTAGCACCGGGGAGCTGTTTTTT; CDR3aa: CASRETGFSTGELFF
j_gene: TRBJ2-3; d_gene: .; v_gene: TRBV5-1; abundance: once; CDR3nt: TGCGCCAGCAGCTTGGAAACAGGTGGTGCAGATACGCAGTATTTT; CDR3aa: CASSLETGGADTQYF
j_gene: TRBJ2-3; d_gene: TRBD1; v_gene: TRBV6-5; abundance: .; CDR3nt: TGTGCCAGCAGTTACGACAGGGTCACAGATACGCAGTATTTT; CDR3aa: CASSYDRVTDTQYF
j_gene: TRBJ2-3; d_gene: TRBD2; v_gene: TRBV10-1; abundance: .; CDR3nt: TGCGCCAGCAGTTCTACTAGCGGGTCAGGCACAGATACGCAGTATTTT; CDR3aa: CASSSTSGSGTDTQYF
j_gene: TRBJ1-2; d_gene: TRBD1; v_gene: TRBV5-1; abundance: .; CDR3nt: TGCGCCAGCAGCCCGGGGACAGCGTACTATGGCTACACCTTC; CDR3aa: CASSPGTAYYGYTF
j_gene: TRBJ1-4; d_gene: .; v_gene: TRBV6-1; abundance: .; CDR3nt: TGTGCCAGCAGTGAAGCGGTTACGGGGGGTTTTGGAGAAAAACTGTTTTTT; CDR3aa: CASSEAVTGGFGEKLFF
j_gene: TRBJ1-2; d_gene: .; v_gene: TRBV5-8; abundance: .; CDR3nt: TGTGCCAGCAGCTTGTTTTCGGGGGGAAATGGCTACACCTTC; CDR3aa: CASSLFSGGNGYTF
j_gene: TRBJ2-5; d_gene: TRBD2; v_gene: TRBV5-1; abundance: .; CDR3nt: TGCGCCAGCAGCTTGGCCCCACTAGCGGAACAAGAGACCCAGTACTTC; CDR3aa: CASSLAPLAEQETQYF
j_gene: TRBJ2-1; d_gene: TRBD1; v_gene: TRBV29-1; abundance: .; CDR3nt: TGCAGCGTTGAAGGGGGTCAGGGGGCGAATGAGCAGTTCTTC; CDR3aa: CSVEGGQGANEQFF
j_gene: TRBJ1-6; d_gene: .; v_gene: TRBV30; abundance: .; CDR3nt: TGTGCCTGGACCCCCTTGAGCTCCTATAATTCCCCCCTCCACTTT; CDR3aa: CAWTPLSSYNSPLHF
j_gene: TRBJ2-7; d_gene: TRBD2; v_gene: TRBV30; abundance: .; CDR3nt: TGTGCCTGGATAGGTCTAGCGGGAGCGGGCTACGAGCAGTACTTC; CDR3aa: CAWIGLAGAGYEQYF
j_gene: TRBJ1-2; d_gene: TRBD1; v_gene: TRBV7-9; abundance: .; CDR3nt: TGTGCCAGCAGCTCAGAGGACAGGGGTTATGGCTACACCTTC; CDR3aa: CASSSEDRGYGYTF
j_gene: TRBJ1-6; d_gene: .; v_gene: TRBV27; abundance: .; CDR3nt: TGTGCCAGCAGGACAAGAAGCGGGACGGATAATTCACCCCTCCACTTT; CDR3aa: CASRTRSGTDNSPLHF
j_gene: TRBJ2-2; d_gene: .; v_gene: TRBV6-6; abundance: .; CDR3nt: TGTGCCAGCAGTTACGTGGCAGGGAACACCGGGGAGCTGTTTTTT; CDR3aa: CASSYVAGNTGELFF
j_gene: TRBJ2-3; d_gene: .; v_gene: TRBV20-1; abundance: .; CDR3nt: TGCAGTGCACGGACAGTTGATACGCAGTATTTT; CDR3aa: CSARTVDTQYF
j_gene: TRBJ1-2; d_gene: .; v_gene: TRBV6-1; abundance: .; CDR3nt: TGTGCCAGCCGCCCCGCCCAACGGTCTAACTATGGCTACACCTTC; CDR3aa: CASRPAQRSNYGYTF
j_gene: TRBJ2-2; d_gene: .; v_gene: TRBV5-1; abundance: .; CDR3nt: TGCGCCAGCAGCTTGGGTGACGGACAGAACACCGGGGAGCTGTTTTTT; CDR3aa: CASSLGDGQNTGELFF
j_gene: TRBJ2-5; d_gene: TRBD2; v_gene: TRBV19; abundance: once; CDR3nt: TGTGCCAGTAGTATAGACTCGTCCCTTGGCGGGAGAACTGGGGAGACCCAGTACTTC; CDR3aa: CASSIDSSLGGRTGETQYF
j_gene: TRBJ2-7; d_gene: TRBD2; v_gene: TRBV10-2; abundance: .; CDR3nt: TGCGCCAGCAGCCGTGGGACTAGCGGGACCCTCTACGAGCAGTACTTC; CDR3aa: CASSRGTSGTLYEQYF
j_gene: TRBJ2-1; d_gene: .; v_gene: TRBV11-3; abundance: .; CDR3nt: TGTGCCAGCAGCGGCACGACTCTCAATGAGCAGTTCTTC; CDR3aa: CASSGTTLNEQFF
j_gene: TRBJ1-5; d_gene: .; v_gene: TRBV10-3; abundance: .; CDR3nt: TGTGCCATCAGTCCGGGGGACGATAGCAATCAGCCCCAGCATTTT; CDR3aa: CAISPGDDSNQPQHF
j_gene: TRBJ2-2; d_gene: .; v_gene: TRBV7-8; abundance: few; CDR3nt: TGTGCCAGCATCCCCCGGCGGGACACCGGGGAGCTGTTTTTT; CDR3aa: CASIPRRDTGELFF
j_gene: TRBJ1-1; d_gene: .; v_gene: TRBV7-3; abundance: .; CDR3nt: TGTGCCAGCAGCTTACAGGGTTGGAACACTGAAGCTTTCTTT; CDR3aa: CASSLQGWNTEAFF
j_gene: TRBJ1-3; d_gene: TRBD1; v_gene: TRBV25-1; abundance: .; CDR3nt: TGTGCCAGCAGTCTGCCGGGACAGGGGACAAACACCATATATTTT; CDR3aa: CASSLPGQGTNTIYF
j_gene: TRBJ1-6; d_gene: TRBD1; v_gene: TRBV10-3; abundance: .; CDR3nt: TGTGCCATCAGTGAGGAACAGGGGGCAGGTAATTCACCCCTCCACTTT; CDR3aa: CAISEEQGAGNSPLHF
j_gene: TRBJ2-7; d_gene: .; v_gene: TRBV30; abundance: once; CDR3nt: TGTGCCTGGAGAGACAGCTCCTACGAGCAGTACTTC; CDR3aa: CAWRDSSYEQYF
j_gene: TRBJ2-7; d_gene: .; v_gene: TRBV6-1; abundance: .; CDR3nt: TGTGCCAGCAGTGACCACACAGCCTCCTACGAGCAGTACTTC; CDR3aa: CASSDHTASYEQYF
j_gene: TRBJ1-2; d_gene: .; v_gene: TRBV6-1; abundance: .; CDR3nt: TGTGCCAGCAGTGAGGTCAAGAGTGGCTACACCTTC; CDR3aa: CASSEVKSGYTF
j_gene: TRBJ2-1; d_gene: TRBD1; v_gene: TRBV7-3; abundance: .; CDR3nt: TGTGCCAGCAGCTTAACCGGGACAGAGCCTAACAATGAGCAGTTCTTC; CDR3aa: CASSLTGTEPNNEQFF
j_gene: TRBJ2-7; d_gene: .; v_gene: TRBV5-1; abundance: .; CDR3nt: TGCGCCAGCAGCTTTAACAGGGAGCAGTACTTC; CDR3aa: CASSFNREQYF
j_gene: TRBJ1-1; d_gene: .; v_gene: TRBV2; abundance: .; CDR3nt: TGTGCCAGCAGTGAAGCGGCAGGAACGAACACTGAAGCTTTCTTT; CDR3aa: CASSEAAGTNTEAFF
j_gene: TRBJ2-7; d_gene: .; v_gene: TRBV9; abundance: .; CDR3nt: TGTGCCAGCAGCGCCCGGACGGACGGGGGCGAGCAGTACTTC; CDR3aa: CASSARTDGGEQYF
j_gene: TRBJ2-3; d_gene: TRBD2; v_gene: TRBV5-1; abundance: .; CDR3nt: TGCGCCAGCAGCATATCTAGCGGGGGAGATACGCAGTATTTT; CDR3aa: CASSISSGGDTQYF
j_gene: TRBJ1-4; d_gene: .; v_gene: TRBV5-8; abundance: .; CDR3nt: TGTGCCAGCAGTCGGCGGGGTGAAAAACTGTTTTTT; CDR3aa: CASSRRGEKLFF
j_gene: TRBJ2-1; d_gene: .; v_gene: TRBV13; abundance: .; CDR3nt: TGTGCCAGCAGCTTGGGGACAAACAATGAGCAGTTCTTC; CDR3aa: CASSLGTNNEQFF
j_gene: TRBJ1-2; d_gene: TRBD1; v_gene: TRBV6-1; abundance: .; CDR3nt: TGTGCCAGCAACCAAGGACAGGGATCTAACTATGGCTACACCTTC; CDR3aa: CASNQGQGSNYGYTF
j_gene: TRBJ2-7; d_gene: .; v_gene: TRBV14; abundance: few; CDR3nt: TGTGCCAGCAGCCAAAGACAATACTCCGTCGAGCAGTACTTC; CDR3aa: CASSQRQYSVEQYF
j_gene: TRBJ1-6; d_gene: TRBD1; v_gene: TRBV5-1; abundance: few; CDR3nt: TGCGCCAGCAAAGAGGGGACAGGGGTCTCACCCCTCCACTTT; CDR3aa: CASKEGTGVSPLHF
j_gene: TRBJ1-2; d_gene: .; v_gene: TRBV7-2; abundance: once; CDR3nt: TGTGCCAGCAGCTTAGTGATGTTCGGTGGCTACACCTTC; CDR3aa: CASSLVMFGGYTF
j_gene: TRBJ1-1; d_gene: .; v_gene: TRBV18; abundance: .; CDR3nt: TGTGCCAGCTCACCCGCAGGACAGAACACTGAAGCTTTCTTT; CDR3aa: CASSPAGQNTEAFF
j_gene: TRBJ1-1; d_gene: .; v_gene: TRBV12-5; abundance: .; CDR3nt: TGTGCTAGTGGGGGCGCGAACACTGAAGCTTTCTTT; CDR3aa: CASGGANTEAFF
j_gene: TRBJ2-1; d_gene: TRBD2; v_gene: TRBV4-1; abundance: .; CDR3nt: TGCGCCAGCAGCCAAGGTCGAGAAGTAGCGGGAGGGCGGGTTGAGCAGTTCTTC; CDR3aa: CASSQGREVAGGRVEQFF